This TCR beta chain was recovered during a study of Graves' ophthalmopathy and Graves' hyperthyroidism. There are 14 residues in the CDR3. Trimming left V 3 bases short and J 1 base short, with 9 bases between. Germline V CDR1 and CDR2: ENHRY, SYGVKD. About this clonotype: No antigen is known for it.

Amplification of TCR beta CDR3 regions used RNA transcripts. RT-PCR in the first round used HTBI primers; a second-round multiplex PCR followed. TCRdb called the multiplex PCR reads again in MiXCR, with one record for every CDR3 protein. The sample has some 200,000 distinct CDR3 sequences; 25% to 30% are singletons. Overall study results and limits: Most thyroid-expanded clonotypes exceeding 0.001 frequency were also found in blood.

Active ophthalmopathy (CAS at least 3, NOSPECS at least 4), lasting under 3 months. Uncontrolled infections, other autoimmune diseases, pregnancy or lactation barred patients from enrollment. Diagnostic conclusions were grounded in clinical symptoms, serum thyroxine, TRAb, thyroid ultrasound and orbital computed tomography. The sequenced sample was peripheral blood. The chain couples TRBV10-3 to TRBJ1-1; TRBD1 might be the D (6 bases). The TCR sequence derives from a middle-aged man with Graves' ophthalmopathy. CDR3 loop: CAISDIQGNTEAFF. Written as DNA, the CDR3 is TGTGCCATCAGTGATATACAGGGGAACACTGAAGCTTTCTTT.